The TCR beta chain described here comes from a study of PD-L1 blockade in urothelial cancer. The overall study: Patients previously received 0 to 3 chemotherapy regimens.

This CDR3 comprises 14 residues. The V gene's germline CDR1 is WSHSY and CDR2 SAAADI. V shed 3 bases and J shed 9 bases, with 15 bases lying between them. The method was immunoSEQ multiplex PCR; TCRdb's version includes in-frame clones alone and lacks a portion of them. The table includes around 130,000 clones, 70% to 85% detected once. The time point is: pretreatment peripheral blood. Metastatic or locally advanced urothelial carcinoma was present in the patients. The receptor's source is a man aged 50-59 years with urothelial cancer. The sample was PBMCs, taken around atezolizumab (anti-PD-L1) treatment. The chain is built from TRBV10-2 and TRBJ2-1; maybe TRBD2 (5 bases). CDR3 coding DNA: TGCGCCAGCAGTGATCTTGGGAGATGGGGTGAGCAGTTCTTC. Translating gives CASSDLGRWGEQFF.